The T cell receptor (beta chain) under discussion was sequenced for a study of cytomegalovirus exposure and HLA in healthy donors. Study-level results: A classifier reportedly called cytomegalovirus status with high sensitivity and specificity. The likely origin of a cluster of highly shared sequence variants was a sequencing artifact. TRBV6-2, TRBV6-3 and other indistinguishable V segments were excluded.

Concerning this clone itself: The antigen remains unidentified.

PCR was performed using 60 Vbeta and 13 Jbeta primers. This table comes from immunoSEQ multiplex PCR, and its TCRdb copy is limited to in-frame clones, with some not included. The sample contains about 180,000 clones, about 85% of which appear only once. The CDR3 runs 14 residues. CDR1 and CDR2 from the germline V gene are SGHRS and YFSETQ. The V and J ends lost 4 bases and 6 bases, in that order; junction bases with no gene match: 5. Healthy bone marrow donors supplied every sample. The V call is TRBV5-1, the J call TRBJ1-2; 11 positions match TRBD1. This receptor was identified in a girl between 5 and 17 years old in good health and CMV-seropositive. Sequencing was carried out using PBMCs. The CDR3 is CASSLRTGGNGYTF. The DNA for the CDR3 is TGCGCCAGCAGCCTTCGGACAGGGGGCAATGGCTACACCTTC.